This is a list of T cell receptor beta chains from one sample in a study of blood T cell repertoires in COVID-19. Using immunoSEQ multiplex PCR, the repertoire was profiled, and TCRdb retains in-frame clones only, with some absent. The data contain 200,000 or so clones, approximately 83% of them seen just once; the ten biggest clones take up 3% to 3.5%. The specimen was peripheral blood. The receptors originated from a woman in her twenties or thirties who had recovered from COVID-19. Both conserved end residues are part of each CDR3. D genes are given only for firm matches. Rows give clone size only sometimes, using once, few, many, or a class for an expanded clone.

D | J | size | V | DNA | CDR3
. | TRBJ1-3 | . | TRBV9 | TGTGCCAGCAGCATCAGGGGTGACGGAAACACCATATATTTT | CASSIRGDGNTIYF
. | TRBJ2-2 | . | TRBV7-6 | TGTGCCAGCAGCTTAGCGGGAGAACAGGGAACCGGGGAGCTGTTTTTT | CASSLAGEQGTGELFF
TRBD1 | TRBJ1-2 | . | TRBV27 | TGTGCCAGCAGACCCTATGACAGGGTCGGCTACACCTTC | CASRPYDRVGYTF
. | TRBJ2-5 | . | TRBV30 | TGTGCCTGGTCCATGGCTAGCGACGGGACCCAGTACTTC | CAWSMASDGTQYF
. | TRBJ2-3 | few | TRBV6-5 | TGTGCCAGCAGTCCCAGGGGCCGGGGAGATACGCAGTATTTT | CASSPRGRGDTQYF
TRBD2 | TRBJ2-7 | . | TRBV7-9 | TGTGCCAGCAGCTTAACGGGAGGGCCGGGGGAGCAGTACTTC | CASSLTGGPGEQYF
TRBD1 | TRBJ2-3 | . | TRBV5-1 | TGCGCCAGCAGCTGGGAGGGACAGGGGATCACAGATACGCAGTATTTT | CASSWEGQGITDTQYF
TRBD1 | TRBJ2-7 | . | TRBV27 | TGTGCCAGCGGGGACAGGAGCTACGAGCAGTACTTC | CASGDRSYEQYF
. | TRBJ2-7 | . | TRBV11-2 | TGTGCCAGCAGCTTAGGACAGACCTACGAGCAGTACTTC | CASSLGQTYEQYF
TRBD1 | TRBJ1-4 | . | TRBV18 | TGTGCCAGCTCCCGACAGGGGGCTAATGAAAAACTGTTTTTT | CASSRQGANEKLFF
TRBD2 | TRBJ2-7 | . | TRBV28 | TGTGCCAGCATAGCTGCCAGCGGGGTACACTACGAGCAGTACTTC | CASIAASGVHYEQYF
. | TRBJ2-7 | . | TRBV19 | TGTGCCAGTAGACAAAACCTCAACTACGAGCAGTACTTC | CASRQNLNYEQYF
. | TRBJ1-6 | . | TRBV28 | TGTGCCAGCAGTTTCAGGGGTGGTAATTCACCCCTCCACTTT | CASSFRGGNSPLHF
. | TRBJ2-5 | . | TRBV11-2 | TGTGCCAGCAACTACCCAGGGGTTCCCCAGTACTTC | CASNYPGVPQYF
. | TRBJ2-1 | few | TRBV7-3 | TGTGCCAGCAGCTTATCGACAGCGTACAATGAGCAGTTCTTC | CASSLSTAYNEQFF
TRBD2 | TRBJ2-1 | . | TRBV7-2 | TGTGCCAGCAGAAGCGCGGGACTAGCGGCGGTCAATGAGCAGTTCTTC | CASRSAGLAAVNEQFF
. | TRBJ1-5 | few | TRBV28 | TGTGCCAGCAGGCCTCCGGTAGCCAATCAGCCCCAGCATTTT | CASRPPVANQPQHF
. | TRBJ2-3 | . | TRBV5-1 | TGCGCCAGCAGGAGGGTAAGCACAGATACGCAGTATTTT | CASRRVSTDTQYF
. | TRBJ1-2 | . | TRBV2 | TGTGCCAGCAGGATCTCAGGCATGGTTTACTATGGCTACACCTTC | CASRISGMVYYGYTF
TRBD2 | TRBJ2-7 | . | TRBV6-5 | TGTGCCAGCGCAATCGCGGGACTACAATACGAGCAGTACTTC | CASAIAGLQYEQYF
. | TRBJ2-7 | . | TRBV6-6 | TGTGCCAGCAGTTACTCGAGTAGGGGATCCTACGAGCAGTACTTC | CASSYSSRGSYEQYF
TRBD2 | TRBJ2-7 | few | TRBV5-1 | TGCGCCAGCAGCCCCGGGACTAGTGTAGACGAGCAGTACTTC | CASSPGTSVDEQYF
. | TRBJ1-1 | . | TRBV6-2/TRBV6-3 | TGTGCCAGCAGTTACTCGTCTCGGGGTTCCACTGAAGCTTTCTTT | CASSYSSRGSTEAFF
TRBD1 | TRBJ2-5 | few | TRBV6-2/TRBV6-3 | TGTGCCAGCAGTACTGACACAGGGGGACCAGAGACCCAGTACTTC | CASSTDTGGPETQYF
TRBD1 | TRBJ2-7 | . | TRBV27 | TGTGCCAGCAGTTACAGGGGCCCTCAGTACGAGCAGTACTTC | CASSYRGPQYEQYF
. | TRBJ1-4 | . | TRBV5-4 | TGTGCCAGCAGCCGGGACACTGAAAAACTGTTTTTT | CASSRDTEKLFF